This entry lists 21 T cell receptor beta chains sequenced from one sample in a study of pediatric ulcerative colitis. Repertoires were generated with immunoSEQ multiplex PCR, while TCRdb's copy carries only in-frame clones and drops some. The sample has approximately 32,000 clones, approximately 82% seen once. Material for sequencing was blood. The receptors here all came from a boy aged 5-17 years with severe ulcerative colitis.

This chain connects TRBV7-8 to TRBJ1-1; 8 bases are a match to TRBD1. This CDR3 has 14 amino acids. The V gene's germline CDR1 is SGHVS and CDR2 FQNEAQ. Trimming at V came to 3 bases and at J to 7 bases, leaving 7 bases not matched to a gene. CDR3 in amino acids: CASSFYRGGIEAFF. In nucleotides, the CDR3 is TGTGCCAGCAGCTTTTACAGGGGGGGAATTGAAGCTTTCTTT.

This chain uses TRBV9 with TRBJ2-5; tentative D call: TRBD2 (6 bases). The CDR3 extends over 15 amino acids. Germline V gene data show CDR1 as SGDLS and CDR2 as YYNGEE. The ends were cut back, 0 bases at V and 4 bases at J, with 13 bases in the middle. CDR3 coding DNA: TGTGCCAGCAGCGTAGGGGAGCGGGCGGTAGAGACCCAGTACTTC. Protein product: CASSVGERAVETQYF.

The chain is built from TRBV27 and TRBJ2-1, with 14 nucleotides matching TRBD2. This CDR3 has 16 residues. CDR1 MNHEY and CDR2 SMNVEV come from the germline V gene (reference sequence). V lost 2 bases to trimming and J lost 6 bases; unmatched junction nucleotides: 3. The CDR3: CASSLLGTSGGNEQFF. CDR3 bases: TGTGCCAGCAGTTTACTCGGGACTAGCGGGGGCAATGAGCAGTTCTTC.

The chain employs TRBV4-1 and TRBJ2-5; TRBD1 matches 10 bases. V was clipped by 0 bases and J by 2 bases; unmatched bases: 3. CDR1 is MGHRA and CDR2 is YSYEKL in the germline V gene. The CDR3 sequence is 16 residues long. The CDR3 is CASSQDPGQGQETQYF. The CDR3 bases are TGCGCCAGCAGCCAAGATCCGGGACAGGGGCAAGAGACCCAGTACTTC.

The V gene is TRBV19, the J gene TRBJ2-6; D unresolved. Germline lookup yields CDR1 LNHDA and CDR2 SQIVND (reference sequence). V was pared by 5 bases and J by 1 base, with 12 bases between. CDR3 length: 16 residues. As DNA, the CDR3 is TGTGCCAGTAGTCCATTGGCGATATCTGGGGCCAACGTCCTGACTTTC. This codes for CASSPLAISGANVLTF.

The rearrangement links TRBV6-5 to TRBJ2-1; either TRBD1 or TRBD2 may supply D (5 bases each). CDR1 MNHEY and CDR2 SVGAGI come from the germline V gene. CDR3 length: 13 amino acids. V lost 6 bases to trimming and J lost 6 bases, with 12 bases between them. The CDR3: CASSPGAANEQFF. The CDR3 DNA sequence: TGTGCCAGCAGCCCCGGGGCAGCCAATGAGCAGTTCTTC.

This clone has only a few counts. This chain connects TRBV5-1 to TRBJ1-1; a possible D gene is TRBD1 (5 bases). Germline V gene lookup returns CDR1 SGHRS and CDR2 YFSETQ. V was shortened by 0 bases and J by 1 base, with 10 bases between the two germline ends. The CDR3 contains 15 residues. The CDR3 DNA follows: TGCGCCAGCAGCTTGGCCGGGGACGGGAACACTGAAGCTTTCTTT. Residues: CASSLAGDGNTEAFF.

In its sample, this clone was seen a few times. This CDR3 is CASSTGGGYEQYF. CDR3 nucleotide sequence: TGTGCCAGCTCGACAGGGGGCGGCTACGAGCAGTACTTC. V and J are TRBV27 and TRBJ2-7, with 10 bases fitting TRBD1. The junction had 4 bases not matched to a gene; V was cut back by 8 bases and J by 3 bases. Per germline, CDR1 MNHEY and CDR2 SMNVEV (reference sequence). The CDR3 is made up of 13 amino acids.

This chain connects TRBV27 to TRBJ2-5, with TRBD2 as a possible D gene (5 bases). The end of the DNA aligns better with TRBJ2-7, so the J call may be wrong. This CDR3 is 11 amino acids long. Germline CDR1 reads MNHEY; CDR2 reads SMNVEV (reference sequence). The CDR3: CASRTNYEQYF. The CDR3 region has the DNA TGTGCCAGCAGGACTAACTACGAGCAGTACTTC.

The gene calls are TRBV18 and TRBJ2-7; D may be TRBD1 (6 bases). CDR3 length: 13 amino acids. V lost 6 bases and J 5 bases, leaving 14 bases between the germline ends. Germline V gene sequence: CDR1 KGHSH, CDR2 LQKENI. CDR3 bases: TGTGCCAGCTCCCCCGCCAGGGGACACGAGCAGTACTTC. Protein product: CASSPARGHEQYF.

The chain is built from TRBV10-3 and TRBJ1-1; D is uncertain. The CDR3 contains 13 residues. The V and J ends lost 0 bases and 0 bases respectively, with 2 bases between them. CDR1 and CDR2 (germline): ENHRY, SYGVKD. The CDR3 region is CAISESVNTEAFF. The DNA for the CDR3 is TGTGCCATCAGTGAGTCAGTGAACACTGAAGCTTTCTTT.

This chain connects TRBV30 to TRBJ2-6; the D is unclear. CDR3 size: 13 residues. Germline V gives CDR1 GTSNPN, CDR2 SVGIG (reference sequence). Trimming stripped 8 bases from V and 0 bases from J, with 8 bases between. The chain's CDR3 is CATRTSGANVLTF. CDR3 sequence (DNA): TGTGCCACAAGAACCTCTGGGGCCAACGTCCTGACTTTC.

The CDR3 region is CASSLDTGFNEKLFF. The DNA for the CDR3 is TGTGCCAGCAGCTTAGATACAGGGTTTAATGAAAAACTGTTTTTT. V gene TRBV7-9 combines with J gene TRBJ1-4, with D perhaps matching TRBD1 (6 bases). V was pared by 1 base and J by 4 bases, with 10 bases between. The CDR3 is 15 amino acids. Germline lookup yields CDR1 SEHNR and CDR2 FQNEAQ (reference sequence).

The J gene is TRBJ1-5, the V gene TRBV27; no clear D. Trimming left V 4 bases short and J 9 bases short, with 10 bases between. The germline V gene has CDR1 MNHEY and CDR2 SMNVEV (reference sequence). CDR3 size: 12 residues. CDR3 sequence reads: CASSSPSTPQHF. CDR3 DNA: TGTGCCAGCAGTTCCCCTAGTACGCCCCAGCATTTT.

Notes on this clone: At the DNA level, this CDR3 is encoded by other sequences in the same sample as well. V gene TRBV5-4 combines with J gene TRBJ2-1; 8 bases are a match to TRBD1. From germline, CDR1 is SGHNT and CDR2 YYREEE (reference sequence). The CDR3 is 13 residues long. Germline trimming cut 1 base from V and 7 bases from J; bases unmatched to any gene: 1. Written as DNA, the CDR3 is TGTGCCAGCAGCTTGACAGGGGGAAATGAGCAGTTCTTC. Translation gives CASSLTGGNEQFF.

This rearrangement joins TRBV6-6 to TRBJ1-1; D not resolved. Trimming left V 7 bases short and J 0 bases short, with 12 bases between. The CDR3 length is 14 residues. Germline assignment: CDR1 MNHNY and CDR2 SVGAGI (reference sequence). CDR3 region: CASKGSPLNTEAFF. The DNA of the CDR3 is TGTGCCAGCAAGGGCAGCCCACTGAACACTGAAGCTTTCTTT.

The DNA for the CDR3 is TGTGCCACCAGCAGTGGGGGGGCGCGAGGGGCCAACGTCCTGACTTTC. Translated: CATSSGGARGANVLTF. The J gene is TRBJ2-6, the V gene TRBV15; D is perhaps TRBD2 (7 bases). The V end was cut by 3 bases, the J end by 4 bases, with 13 bases between. The CDR3 extends over 16 amino acids. Germline assignment: CDR1 LNHNV and CDR2 YYDKDF (reference sequence).

V gene TRBV2 combines with J gene TRBJ2-1; D possibly corresponds to TRBD1 (5 bases). The V gene lost 10 bases and the J gene lost 5 bases, with 12 bases spanning the gap. CDR1 and CDR2 from the germline V gene are SNHLY and FYNNEI. The CDR3 sequence is 12 residues long. The CDR3: CAIPRGNNEQFF. DNA for the CDR3: TGTGCCATCCCAAGGGGAAACAATGAGCAGTTCTTC. Looking up the rest from reference TRBV2 and TRBJ2-1 gives the full variable domain: EPEVTQTPSHQVTQMGQEVILRCVPISNHLYFYWYRQILGQKVEFLVSFYNNEISEKSEIFDDQFSVERPDGSNFTLKIRSTKLEDSAMYFCAIPRGNNEQFFGPGTRLTVL.

The chain carries TRBV4-3 and TRBJ1-1, with 9 bases fitting TRBD1. The CDR3 has 15 residues. Germline V gene sequence: CDR1 LGHNA, CDR2 YSLEER. Germline trimming cut 4 bases from V and 1 base from J; bases unmatched to any gene: 4. CDR3 in DNA: TGCGCCAGCAGCCCATGGACAGGGGAGAACACTGAAGCTTTCTTT. It is translated as CASSPWTGENTEAFF.

The chain combines TRBV6-1 with TRBJ1-1; 8 nucleotides match TRBD1. The junction had 8 bases not matched to a gene; V was cut back by 7 bases and J by 1 base. The CDR3 spans 15 residues. Germline values: CDR1 MNHNS, CDR2 SASEGT. The CDR3: CASTLGQGWNTEAFF. The CDR3 nucleotides are TGTGCCAGCACCCTCGGACAGGGATGGAACACTGAAGCTTTCTTT.

CDR3 in DNA: TGTGCCAGAAGCTTGGGCCTCACACCCTCCCTCAATCAGCCCCAGCATTTT. It specifies CARSLGLTPSLNQPQHF. The V and J genes are TRBV5-3 and TRBJ1-5, with D uncertain. TRBV5-3 is placed among ORFs of uncertain function. The CDR3 consists of 17 residues. Trimming left V 0 bases short and J 3 bases short, with 16 bases between.